These 21 T cell receptor beta chains came from one sample sequenced in a study of T cell clonality in common variable immunodeficiency. The protocol was immunoSEQ multiplex PCR, while the TCRdb copy is restricted to in-frame clones and leaves out a portion. The sample is made up of tens of thousands of clones, none counted only once. Sequencing used peripheral blood mononuclear cells. The receptor source for this set is a person aged 18 to 75 in good health.

This clone was detected many times. With the read ending 3 residues before the CDR3 end, the germline J gene is used to fill in that end. The chain recombines TRBV5-4 with TRBJ1-1; TRBD1 is a possible D gene (5 bases). The CDR3 extends over 14 amino acids. Trimming left V 2 bases short and J 4 bases short, with 12 bases between. Germline CDR1 and CDR2: SGHNT and YYREEE (reference sequence). CDR3 sequence reads: CASSFGGGGTEAFF. The sequenced part of the CDR3 DNA is TGTGCCAGCAGCTTCGGGGGGGGAGGCACTGAA.

This clone was detected many times. The sequenced fragment ends 3 residues before the CDR3 boundary, so the rest is inferred from the germline J gene. The chain couples TRBV30 to TRBJ2-2; either TRBD1 or TRBD2 may supply D (5 bases each). The CDR3 extends over 14 amino acids. Trimming pared 1 base from V and 1 base from J, leaving 7 bases between. Germline V gives CDR1 GTSNPN, CDR2 SVGIG (reference sequence). The chain's CDR3 is CAWSARGNTGELFF. Partial CDR3 DNA: TGTGCCTGGAGTGCGAGGGGGAACACCGGGGAG.

This clone was counted only a few times. The CDR3 end lies 3 residues beyond the end of the read and is filled in from the germline J gene. The chain recombines TRBV5-1 with TRBJ2-1; 9 bases map to TRBD1. Germline values: CDR1 SGHRS, CDR2 YFSETQ. The CDR3 totals 14 residues. The V and J ends lost 3 bases and 8 bases, in that order; junction bases with no gene match: 6. CDR3 bases read: TGCGCCAGCAGCTACCCCCGGACAGGGGATGAG. It encodes CASSYPRTGDE. The full CDR3 protein reads CASSYPRTGDEQFF.

The sample holds many counts of this clone. The DNA read from the CDR3 is TGCAGTGCTAGACTCGAGGGCGCCTACAATGAG. Protein: CSARLEGAYNE. The whole CDR3 protein reads CSARLEGAYNEQFF. V and J are TRBV20-1 and TRBJ2-1; D might be TRBD2 (5 bases). The CDR3 extends 3 residues past the end of the read, so its final part is completed from the germline J gene. The CDR3 loop spans 14 amino acids. Germline values: CDR1 DFQATT, CDR2 SNEGSKA (reference sequence). V lost 2 bases, J lost 2 bases, and 10 bases lay in between.

This clone was recorded many times. The DNA ends 3 residues before the CDR3 does, and the rest of the CDR3 is filled in from the germline J gene. V usage is TRBV5-1 and J usage is TRBJ2-7; tentatively, D is TRBD2 (6 bases). Trimming cost V 0 bases and J 6 bases, with 13 bases left between them. The CDR3 has 14 residues. CDR1 is SGHRS, CDR2 YFSETQ, per germline. The CDR3 bases that were read are TGCGCCAGCAGCTTGGATAACGGGGGAGGCGAG. Amino acid sequence: CASSLDNGGGE. The complete CDR3 sequence is CASSLDNGGGEQYF.

In this sample, this clone turned up many times. The CDR3 is cut off 3 residues early in the read; its end comes from the germline J gene. The chain is built from TRBV19 and TRBJ1-2; 11 bases are a match to TRBD1. Germline values: CDR1 LNHDA, CDR2 SQIVND (reference sequence). Trimming removed 5 bases from V and 4 bases from J; junction bases left unmatched: 6. This CDR3 contains 15 residues. CDR3 in amino acids: CASSPSGQGAYGYTF. The sequenced part of the CDR3 DNA is TGTGCCAGTAGTCCTAGCGGACAGGGGGCCTATGGC.

Concerning this clone: The CDR3 end falls 3 residues outside the read, so it is completed with the germline J gene. V is TRBV6-1 and J is TRBJ1-2; D might be TRBD1 (5 bases). Trimming took 1 base from V and 6 from J, leaving 15 bases between them. Germline CDR1 MNHNS, CDR2 SASEGT. The CDR3 is 15 residues long. The CDR3 is CASSEGWFEGDGYTF. The CDR3 DNA, read in part, is TGTGCCAGCAGTGAAGGGTGGTTTGAAGGGGATGGC.

This clone has more than one count but fewer than ten. The DNA ends 3 residues before the CDR3 does, and the rest of the CDR3 is filled in from the germline J gene. The V call is TRBV6-1, the J call TRBJ1-2; TRBD1 aligns across 7 bases. V lost 2 bases and J lost 5; bases outside the gene matches: 11. The CDR3 totals 16 residues. Germline values: CDR1 MNHNS, CDR2 SASEGT. Here the CDR3 reads CASSESHPPRGYGYTF. CDR3 DNA (partial): TGTGCCAGCAGTGAATCCCATCCCCCCAGGGGGTATGGC.

This clone is deemed medium-sized. The CDR3 extends 3 residues past the end of the read, so its final part is completed from the germline J gene. The chain uses TRBV5-1 and TRBJ2-7; the match to TRBD2 covers 12 bases. Germline V lookup: CDR1 SGHRS, CDR2 YFSETQ. The CDR3 totals 17 residues. V dropped 2 bases and J dropped 3; count of bases not matched to a gene: 9. The CDR3 spells CASSFEASGGAVYEQYF. The CDR3 DNA, read in part, is TGCGCCAGCAGCTTCGAGGCTAGCGGGGGGGCGGTCTACGAG.

Many counts were recorded for this clone. The read falls 3 residues short of the CDR3 end, and the missing part is taken from the germline J gene. The rearrangement joins TRBV6-1 to TRBJ2-7; TRBD2 matches 10 bases. The CDR3 sequence is 14 residues long. Germline V gene data show CDR1 as MNHNS and CDR2 as SASEGT. With 4 bases clipped from V and 1 base from J, the junction kept 1 base outside the gene matches. CDR3 sequence: CASSGTSGSYEQYF. The covered CDR3 bases are TGTGCCAGCAGTGGGACTAGCGGATCCTACGAG.

This clone was found many times. Read data end 3 residues before the CDR3 end; the end is taken from the germline J gene. The chain employs TRBV5-4 and TRBJ2-1, with D possibly being TRBD2 (5 bases). The CDR3 has 13 residues. Germline V CDR1 and CDR2: SGHNT, YYREEE (reference sequence). The V end lost 4 bases, the J end lost 8 bases, and 13 bases lay between the germline ends. CDR3 DNA, as far as it was read: TGTGCCAGCAGCACGGCTAGCAGCGATGAG. It codes for CASSTASSDE. The CDR3 in full is CASSTASSDEQFF.

This clone was recorded many times. The read terminates 3 residues before the CDR3 end, so the remaining end is supplied by the germline J gene. The chain recombines TRBV24-1 with TRBJ2-7, with D possibly TRBD1 on 7 matching bases. Germline V lookup: CDR1 KGHDR, CDR2 SFDVKD. V was pared by 4 bases and J by 4 bases, with 16 bases between. The CDR3 is 15 amino acids. The covered CDR3 bases are TGTGCCACCAGTGACTCAGGGGGGCCAGGATACGAG. This translates into CATSDSGGPGYE. The complete CDR3 reads CATSDSGGPGYEQYF.

This clone was found many times. The CDR3 extends 3 residues past the end of the read, so its final part is completed from the germline J gene. The V and J genes are TRBV20-1 and TRBJ2-1; 13 nucleotides agree with TRBD2. This CDR3 region has 14 residues. CDR1 DFQATT and CDR2 SNEGSKA come from the germline V gene (reference sequence). CDR3 DNA (partial): TGCAAAACGACTAGCGGGGGGTCCTACAATGAG. Protein product: CKTTSGGSYNE. The CDR3 in its entirety is CKTTSGGSYNEQFF.

This clone showed up many times. The CDR3 goes on 3 residues after the read ends, and that part is filled in from the germline J gene. J is TRBJ1-1 and V is TRBV29-1, with TRBD1 matching 9 bases. The CDR3 extends over 13 amino acids. CDR1 and CDR2 (germline): SQVTM, ANQGSEA. Unmatched junction bases numbered 6, after V lost 6 bases and J lost 4 bases. CDR3 loop: CSVHDRGSTEAFF. The part of the CDR3 DNA that was read is TGCAGCGTACATGACAGGGGGTCCACTGAA.

In this sample, this clone turned up many times. With the read ending 3 residues before the CDR3 end, the germline J gene is used to fill in that end. V usage is TRBV6-4 and J usage is TRBJ1-1, with D possibly TRBD1 on 5 matching bases. The CDR3 sequence is 12 residues long. Deletions cut 4 bases from V and 6 bases from J, with 9 bases between. Germline CDR1 reads MRHNA; CDR2 reads SNTAGT. The covered CDR3 bases are TGTGCCAGCAGTGGGAGGGGTTCTGAA. It yields the protein CASSGRGSE. The full CDR3 reads CASSGRGSEAFF.

This clone was recorded many times. With the read ending 3 residues before the CDR3 end, the germline J gene is used to fill in that end. The chain recombines TRBV29-1 with TRBJ2-7, with 11 bases lining up with TRBD2. The V segment lost 3 bases and the J segment 5 bases; nucleotides outside the gene matches: 6. The CDR3 is 14 residues long. The germline gives CDR1 SQVTM, CDR2 ANQGSEA. The CDR3 loop is CSVEEGTSGNEQYF. The DNA read from the CDR3 is TGCAGCGTTGAGGAAGGGACTAGCGGAAACGAG.

This clone has ten or more counts. Compared with germline, one end of the junction differs, possibly owing to a read error. The read terminates 3 residues before the CDR3 end, so the remaining end is supplied by the germline J gene. The chain joins TRBV28 to TRBJ1-5; the D gene is possibly TRBD1 (6 bases). The CDR3 runs 15 residues. CDR1 and CDR2 from the germline V gene are MDHEN and SYDVKM. The CDR3 bases that were read are TGCCGGGCAGGGGTGAACGATGGGGGCAATCAGCCC. Its translation is CRAGVNDGGNQP. The entire CDR3 protein reads CRAGVNDGGNQPQHF.

To note about this clone: Read coverage stops 3 residues before the CDR3 terminus; the germline J gene supplies the remainder. The chain joins TRBV10-2 to TRBJ2-4; 10 bases are shared with TRBD2. Germline-derived CDR1 and CDR2 are WSHSY and SAAADI. The CDR3 is 15 residues long. The trim removed 3 bases at V and 7 bases at J, leaving 6 bases unmatched. The CDR3 DNA, read in part, is TGCGCCAGCAGTGACAGCGGGAGGGCCGGGAACATT. Translated: CASSDSGRAGNI. The full CDR3 sequence reads CASSDSGRAGNIQYF.

This clone was seen repeatedly, ten times or more. Sequencing ends 3 residues short of the CDR3 end; the germline J gene provides the rest. J is TRBJ2-3 and V is TRBV20-1; 16 bases align to TRBD2. Germline assignment: CDR1 DFQATT and CDR2 SNEGSKA (reference sequence). The CDR3 covers 18 residues. Germline trimming cut 2 bases from V and 2 bases from J; bases unmatched to any gene: 7. This CDR3 is CSARSLGLAGGFTDTQYF. The CDR3 DNA, read in part, is TGCAGTGCTAGATCCTTGGGACTAGCGGGGGGGTTCACAGATACG.

This clone was recorded at least ten times. The chain's CDR3 is CSASEGATLQKLFF. The CDR3 DNA, read in part, is TGCAGTGCTTCTGAGGGGGCGACTTTACAAAAG. J is TRBJ2-2 and V is TRBV20-1; 7 bases agree with TRBD1. The read comes to an end 3 residues before the CDR3 does, leaving the germline J gene to fill in the end. The V gene's germline CDR1 is DFQATT and CDR2 SNEGSKA (reference sequence). This CDR3 comprises 14 residues.

This clone was observed many times. The read comes to an end 3 residues before the CDR3 does, leaving the germline J gene to fill in the end. The V call is TRBV19, the J call TRBJ1-1, with 7 bases lining up with TRBD1. Germline CDR1 LNHDA, CDR2 SQIVND (reference sequence). This CDR3 is built from 15 residues. The CDR3 loop is CASKVLRDRTGEAFF. The sequenced part of the CDR3 DNA is TGTGCCAGTAAGGTTCTCCGGGACAGAACAGGGGAA.